The source of this TCR beta chain is a study of molecular identifiers for immune sequencing clone quantification (dated by TCRdb to the late 2010s). Some background on the complete study: For a replicate experiment, RNA from around 20,000 or 100,000 naive CD8 T cells was divided into five aliquots, of which four were sequenced. CD8 T cells were used in a methods study to benchmark molecular-identifier clustering-based TCR repertoire sequencing (MIDCIRS) and TCR RNA copy counting. Beyond this particular receptor, the publication reports: In CMV-specific effector cells, clones with more than 20 RNA copies accounted for over 98% of molecules, whereas in naive cells such clones accounted for under 1%. Highly expanded clone sizes could be underestimated because identical TCR molecules may share a barcode. The naive libraries included spiked-in Jurkat TCR RNA (around 9 copies' worth), and this Jurkat TCR RNA is not part of the donor repertoire. Spiked-in Jurkat TCR RNA equivalent to a single cell was reported to be detectable even among approximately 1.1 million naive CD8 T cells. About 2.9 recovered TCR RNA copies per cell were obtained by modeling, versus roughly 9.1 by digital PCR, implying a capture efficiency of 25% to 35%. When barcode sub-clustering was not used, chimeric consensus sequences inflated TCR diversity, with chimeras reaching as high as 47%.

Libraries came from PCR. Sequencing was carried out with an Illumina HiSeq 4000. Bulk TCR libraries were generated as previously described, with the TCR primers listed in Table S5 used. The Qiagen AllPrep DNA/RNA kit was used to purify total RNA. Before any analysis, reads coming from multiple sequencing runs of the same library were combined into one pool. Per the source publication's procedure: Only reads with exact TCR constant sequence were kept, trimmed to 150 nt, and grouped by their 12-nt molecular barcodes. Reads in each barcode group were sub-clustered using a 15% Levenshtein threshold, and a quality-weighted consensus sequence was built for each RNA molecule. Non-functional sequences were filtered out, along with any lower-count sequence sitting one edit away from another sequence. Barcode sub-clusters with fewer than 20% of the maximum read count were removed, based on fitting two negative binomial distributions. The public reads were reprocessed in TCRdb via fastp at Q25 and MiXCR, keeping in-frame beta chains. Duplicate CDR3 protein sequences are folded into a single record with the most common DNA and genes. TCRdb, not the authors, supplied the V and J calls. The sample records some 320,000 distinct CDR3 sequences, 20% to 25% of which are singletons. The ten largest clones take up 0.81% of the sample.

This clonotype was found many times. Its antigen has not been determined. Per-nucleotide qualities are absent, and no much larger clonotype sits a single base away. Libraries of naive CD8 T cells were built from around 18,000 to 910,000 sorted cells, with 10%, 30% or 50% of the purified RNA used. Naive CD8 T cells were FACS-sorted as CD8+CD4-CCR7+CD45RA+ on a BD FACSAria II into RLT Plus buffer. Approximately eleven TCR copies' worth of Jurkat RNA were spiked into roughly 19,000-1,000,000 naive CD8 T cell samples to test detection sensitivity. Enrichment of CD8 T cells was done with RosetteSep CD8+ T Cell Enrichment Cocktail plus Ficoll-Paque, and ACK red cell lysis came afterward. Trimming costs V 0 bases and J 8 bases, and their ends lie 5 bases apart. From the germline V gene (reference sequence), CDR1 is PRHDT and CDR2 is FYEKMQ. Spanning cysteine to phenylalanine, the CDR3 consists of 12 amino acids. Left in the record is the CDR3 DNA by itself, 36 bases read in frame from the first base.

The chain uses TRBV13 and TRBJ2-4, with the D gene not clear enough to name. The sequenced sample consisted of naive CD8+ T cells from blood, with Jurkat cell RNA spiked in. The cell subset or site label for this specimen denotes: FACS-sorted CD8+CD4-CCR7+CD45RA+ naive T cells. The source of this sequence is a human donor in good health. Some libraries in this study had Jurkat cell RNA spiked in. The sequenced DNA: TGTGCCAGCAGCTTAGGAGATCACATTCAGTACTTC. This translates into CASSLGDHIQYF.